This T cell receptor beta chain was documented in a study of shared clonotypes between healthy human individuals. Whole-study results and caveats: Despite large depth, sorted-subset datasets appeared incompletely sequenced.

Deep level was the assay's run setting. Genomic DNA from each subset was divided evenly over several immunoSEQ plates. Produced via immunoSEQ multiplex PCR; TCRdb's table is partial and in-frame only. The data contain 550,000 to 600,000 clones, about 98% of them singletons. Naive CD8 isolation took CD45RO-negative cells positively selected for CCR7 and excluded terminally differentiated effector memory CD45RA+ cells. Adult Caucasians living in Nashville, Tennessee made up all of the donors. In regard to this clone: What it binds is unknown.

This sequence was found in a man aged 25 to 40 in good health. The sample was naive CD8+ T cells sorted from blood.

CDR3: CASSIWTGGQQPQHF. DNA for the CDR3: TGTGCCAGTAGTATATGGACAGGGGGCCAGCAGCCCCAGCATTTT. The V gene is TRBV19, the J gene TRBJ1-5, with 11 bases aligning to TRBD1. J was trimmed by 7 bases and V by 2 bases; bases with no gene match: 4. Germline CDR1 and CDR2: LNHDA and SQIVND (reference sequence). The CDR3 contains 15 residues.